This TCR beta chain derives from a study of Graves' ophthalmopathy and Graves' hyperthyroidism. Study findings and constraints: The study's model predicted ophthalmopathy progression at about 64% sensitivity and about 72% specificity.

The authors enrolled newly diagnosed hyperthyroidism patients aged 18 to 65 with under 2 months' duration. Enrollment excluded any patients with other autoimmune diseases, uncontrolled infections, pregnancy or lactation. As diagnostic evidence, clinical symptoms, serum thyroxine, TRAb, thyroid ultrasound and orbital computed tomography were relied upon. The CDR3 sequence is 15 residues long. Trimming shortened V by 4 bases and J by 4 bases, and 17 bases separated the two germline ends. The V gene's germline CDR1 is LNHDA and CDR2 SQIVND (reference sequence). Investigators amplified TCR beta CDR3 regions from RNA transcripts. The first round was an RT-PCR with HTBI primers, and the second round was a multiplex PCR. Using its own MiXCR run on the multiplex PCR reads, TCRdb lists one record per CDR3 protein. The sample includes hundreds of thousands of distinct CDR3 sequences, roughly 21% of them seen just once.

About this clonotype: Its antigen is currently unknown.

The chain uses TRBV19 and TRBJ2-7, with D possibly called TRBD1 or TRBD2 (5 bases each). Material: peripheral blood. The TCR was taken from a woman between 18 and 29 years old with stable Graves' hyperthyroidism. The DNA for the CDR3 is TGTGCCAGTAGTACTGCAGGGAAAGGAGGTTACGAGCAGTACTTC. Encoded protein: CASSTAGKGGYEQYF. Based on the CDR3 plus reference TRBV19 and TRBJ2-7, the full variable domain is DGGITQSPKYLFRKEGQNVTLSCEQNLNHDAMYWYRQDPGQGLRLIYYSQIVNDFQKGDIAEGYSVSREKKESFPLTVTSAQKNPTAFYLCASSTAGKGGYEQYFGPGTRLTVT.